This T cell receptor beta chain came from a study of prognosis after radiotherapy for stage I lung cancer. Whole-study findings and limits: Reportedly, the usage of TRBV and TRBJ genes was not the same in patients with and without metastases.

There are many counts of this clonotype. Its antigen is unidentified. TCR beta CDR3 amplification from genomic DNA was performed by two-round multiplex PCR. The first round of PCR was done with primers that matched each TRBV and TRBJ gene. From the multiplex PCR reads, TCRdb called clonotypes with MiXCR, one entry per CDR3 protein. This table has some 13,000 distinct CDR3 sequences, approximately 47% appearing once. V lost 3 bases and J 5 bases, leaving 10 bases between the germline ends. Germline V CDR1 and CDR2: SQVTM, ANQGSEA. This CDR3 region has 12 residues. The V call is TRBV29-1, the J call TRBJ1-1; D ambiguous. This clonotype was obtained from a donor of 50 years or more with non-small cell lung cancer. The specimen comprised PBMCs, sampled before or after stereotactic body radiation therapy (not recorded which). The CDR3 spells CSVDLWGTEAFF. The CDR3 DNA follows: TGCAGCGTTGATCTTTGGGGAACTGAAGCTTTCTTT.